Below are 15 T cell receptor beta chains sequenced from a single sample in a study of type 1 regulatory T cells. TCRdb reprocessed the reads with MiXCR, giving one entry per CDR3 protein. The sample carries 70,000 or so distinct CDR3 sequences, under 25% recorded once. Study-level results: Compared with non-type 1 regulatory T cells, type 1 regulatory T cells showed a more restricted TCR repertoire.

These receptors lack a known antigen. Material: cultured type 1 regulatory T (Tr1) cells, either the whole culture or a sorted fraction (not recorded which). The receptors derive from a human donor in good health.

In this sample, this clonotype turned up a few times. The chain combines TRBV21-1 with TRBJ1-4; the tabulated D call, TRBD1, remains unverified against the DNA. TRBV21-1 corresponds to a pseudogene. The length of the CDR3 is 17 residues. This CDR3 is CASTNDNFSDRAEKLFF. For the CDR3, the DNA is TGTGCCAGCACTAACGACAATTTTTCAGACAGAGCTGAAAAACTGTTTTTT.

V gene TRBV27 combines with J gene TRBJ2-3; 7 bases match TRBD1. V shed 6 bases and J 4 bases; nucleotides not matched to a gene: 10. CDR1 is MNHEY and CDR2 is SMNVEV in the germline V gene (reference sequence). This CDR3 has 15 amino acids. In DNA form, the CDR3 reads TGTGCCAGCAGGATGCTGACAGGGATATCAGATACGCAGTATTTT. The encoded protein is CASRMLTGISDTQYF.

This clonotype showed up just a few times. The genes are TRBV3-1 and TRBJ2-2; D remains ambiguous. V lost 1 base and J lost 6, with 9 bases in between. The CDR3 totals 14 residues. CDR1 LGHDT and CDR2 YNNKEL come from the germline V gene (reference sequence). CDR3 in amino acids: CASSQVRTAGELFF. The CDR3, as DNA: TGTGCCAGCAGCCAAGTCAGGACCGCCGGGGAGCTGTTTTTT.

The rearrangement joins TRBV12-3 or TRBV12-4 to TRBJ2-1; possibly TRBD1 for D (6 bases). Trimming removed 3 bases from V and 10 bases from J, with 16 bases in between. This CDR3 contains 14 residues. This CDR3 reads CASSLSRGRGEQFF. The DNA for the CDR3 is TGTGCCAGCAGTTTGTCCAGGGGAAGAGGCGAGCAGTTCTTC.

This clonotype was seen at least ten times. The CDR3 reads CASSLGSGGQPQHF. In DNA form, the CDR3 reads TGCGCCAGCAGCTTGGGGTCAGGAGGTCAGCCCCAGCATTTT. The genes are TRBV5-1 and TRBJ1-5; D remains unclear. This CDR3 contains 14 residues. Germline assignment: CDR1 SGHRS and CDR2 YFSETQ. Trimming took 0 bases from V and 6 from J, leaving 10 bases between them.

The gene calls are TRBV5-4 and TRBJ1-1; no reliable D call. The CDR3 spans 13 residues. Trimming shortened V by 5 bases and J by 5 bases, and 13 bases separated the two germline ends. CDR1 SGHNT and CDR2 YYREEE come from the germline V gene (reference sequence). This CDR3 reads CASSTVAGTEAFF. The DNA for the CDR3 is TGTGCCAGCAGTACCGTTGCGGGTACTGAAGCTTTCTTT.

The sample holds a few counts of this clonotype. The rearrangement uses TRBV12-3 or TRBV12-4 and TRBJ2-2; 14 nucleotides match TRBD2. J was trimmed by 7 bases and V by 7 bases; bases with no gene match: 5. The CDR3 has 15 residues. DNA for the CDR3: TGTGCCAGCAAACCGGGACTAGCGGGAGTCGGGGAGCTGTTTTTT. As protein: CASKPGLAGVGELFF.

In its sample, this clonotype was seen many times. The V and J genes are TRBV12-3 or TRBV12-4 and TRBJ2-3; TRBD2 is a possible D gene (6 bases). Trimming removed 10 bases at V and 3 bases at J, with 11 bases between. The length of the CDR3 is 12 residues. This CDR3 is CATRLDTDTQYF. CDR3 nucleotide sequence: TGTGCCACCAGACTAGATACAGATACGCAGTATTTT.

This clonotype was seen only a few times. The chain recombines TRBV15 with TRBJ2-7; 9 bases align to TRBD2. The CDR3 loop spans 15 amino acids. V shed 1 base and J 0 bases; nucleotides not matched to a gene: 1. From germline, CDR1 is LNHNV and CDR2 YYDKDF (reference sequence). In nucleotides, the CDR3 is TGTGCCACCAGCAGAGGTAGCGGGAGCTCCTACGAGCAGTACTTC. Protein sequence: CATSRGSGSSYEQYF.

A few counts support this clonotype. The chain is built from TRBV18 and TRBJ1-1; D might be TRBD1 (6 bases). Germline values: CDR1 KGHSH, CDR2 LQKENI. With 4 bases removed from V and 3 bases from J, the gap between germline ends came to 9 bases. The CDR3 runs to 13 residues. The CDR3 DNA reads TGTGCCAGCTCACAGGGGGGGGACACTGAAGCTTTCTTT. Its protein product is CASSQGGDTEAFF.

The V call is TRBV7-2, the J call TRBJ2-2; D not resolved. Germline-derived CDR1 and CDR2 are SGHTA and FQGNSA. This CDR3 is 14 amino acids long. The V gene lost 2 bases and the J gene lost 5 bases, with 9 bases spanning the gap. The CDR3 region is CASSLILATGELFF. The DNA for the CDR3 is TGTGCCAGCAGCTTAATTCTGGCAACCGGGGAGCTGTTTTTT.

J is TRBJ1-2 and V is TRBV6-6, with 8 nucleotides matching TRBD1. The germline gives CDR1 MNHNY, CDR2 SVGAGI (reference sequence). J lost 6 bases, V lost 0 bases, and 3 bases had no gene match. The CDR3 length is 14 residues. CDR3 in amino acids: CASSYSSGGDGYTF. The DNA of the CDR3 is TGTGCCAGCAGTTACTCATCAGGGGGCGATGGCTACACCTTC.

The V and J genes are TRBV25-1 and TRBJ2-2, with D uncertain. The CDR3 covers 14 residues. Germline CDR1 is MGHDK and CDR2 is SYGVNS. V was cut by 2 bases and J by 6 bases, with 10 bases left in between. In DNA form, the CDR3 reads TGTGCCAGCAGTGAAATCTACGCGCCCGGGGAGCTGTTTTTT. Translation: CASSEIYAPGELFF.

The chain recombines TRBV7-8 with TRBJ2-2; unclear D gene. This CDR3 region has 13 residues. The germline V gene has CDR1 SGHVS and CDR2 FQNEAQ. Trimming stripped 7 bases from V and 3 bases from J, with 9 bases between. The CDR3 sequence is CASTWTDTGELFF. The CDR3 DNA sequence: TGTGCCAGCACGTGGACGGACACCGGGGAGCTGTTTTTT.

There are a few counts of this clonotype. This chain joins TRBV2 and TRBJ2-7; D gene ambiguous. The CDR3 spans 12 residues. The germline V gene has CDR1 SNHLY and CDR2 FYNNEI. Trimming took off 6 bases at V and 6 bases at J, with 12 bases between the two ends. The CDR3 nucleotides read TGTGCCAGCAGGGAAATTAACCTCGAGCAGTACTTC. Translated: CASREINLEQYF.